This entry lists 19 T cell receptor beta chains sequenced from one sample in a study of cytomegalovirus exposure and HLA in healthy donors. The PCR contained 60 Vbeta and 13 Jbeta primers. The data were produced by immunoSEQ multiplex PCR, yet TCRdb's version contains in-frame clones alone and is incomplete. The table lists over 110,000 clones, roughly 80% of them singletons, with about 4.4% in the top ten. The material sequenced was PBMCs. These receptors were obtained from a middle-aged man in good health and CMV-seronegative.

This clone has only one observation. The chain recombines TRBV7-9 with TRBJ2-3, with D possibly matching TRBD2 (6 bases). The V end was cut by 4 bases, the J end by 5 bases, with 10 bases between. The CDR3 sequence is 13 residues long. CDR1 SEHNR and CDR2 FQNEAQ come from the germline V gene (reference sequence). The DNA of the CDR3 is TGTGCCAGCAGCTACTTGGGGGGAGATACGCAGTATTTT. It specifies CASSYLGGDTQYF.

This sequence joins TRBV9 and TRBJ2-5; 8 bases fit TRBD1. This CDR3 is 15 amino acids long. Germline lookup yields CDR1 SGDLS and CDR2 YYNGEE. V was pared by 0 bases and J by 11 bases, with 12 bases of the junction left unmatched. CDR3 sequence: CASSVEGDRRFGQYF. The CDR3 DNA reads TGTGCCAGCAGCGTAGAGGGGGACAGGAGGTTCGGGCAGTACTTC.

This chain connects TRBV5-4 to TRBJ2-7; no clear D gene. The CDR3 totals 11 residues. Germline-derived CDR1 and CDR2 are SGHNT and YYREEE (reference sequence). V was shortened by 3 bases and J by 1 base, with 2 bases between the two germline ends. CDR3 DNA: TGTGCCAGCAGCTCATCCTACGAGCAGTACTTC. This translates into CASSSSYEQYF. Full variable domain (missing parts from reference TRBV5-4 and TRBJ2-7): ETGVTQSPTHLIKTRGQQVTLRCSSQSGHNTVSWYQQALGQGPQFIFQYYREEENGRGNFPPRFSGLQFPNYSSELNVNALELDDSALYLCASSSSYEQYFGPGTRLTVT.

The J gene is TRBJ1-1, the V gene TRBV28; D is uncertain. Looked up from germline, CDR1 is MDHEN and CDR2 is SYDVKM. CDR3 length: 15 residues. The V end lost 3 bases, the J end lost 3 bases, and 14 bases lay between the germline ends. Here the CDR3 DNA reads TGTGCCAGCAGTTTGAGGGTACTCCTCTACACTGAAGCTTTCTTT. Protein product: CASSLRVLLYTEAFF.

The chain links TRBV5-1 to TRBJ1-3; D gene unclear. Germline CDR1 is SGHRS and CDR2 is YFSETQ. V was shortened by 5 bases and J by 0 bases, with 15 bases between the two germline ends. This CDR3 is built from 16 residues. CDR3 sequence reads: CASRSSHSYSGNTIYF. The CDR3 DNA reads TGCGCCAGCAGATCTTCCCACAGCTACTCTGGAAACACCATATATTTT.

CDR3 coding DNA: TGTGCCAGCACCCGAGGGGACATACAAGAGACCCAGTACTTC. It codes for CASTRGDIQETQYF. V usage is TRBV18 and J usage is TRBJ2-5, with D possibly TRBD1 on 6 matching bases. V gave up 8 bases and J gave up 2 bases, with 15 bases separating them. The CDR3 spans 14 residues. Per germline, CDR1 KGHSH and CDR2 LQKENI.

This chain uses TRBV10-1 with TRBJ2-2; 10 positions match TRBD2. The junction had 7 bases not matched to a gene; V was cut back by 3 bases and J by 6 bases. Germline V CDR1 and CDR2: WNHNN, SYGVQD (reference sequence). This CDR3 is 16 amino acids long. The CDR3 coding sequence is TGCGCCAGCAGTGACTACTTAGCGGGGGGTCCCGGGGAGCTGTTTTTT. Its protein is CASSDYLAGGPGELFF.

The chain links TRBV4-3 to TRBJ1-2, with 9 positions matching TRBD1. The V gene's germline CDR1 is LGHNA and CDR2 YSLEER. The V gene end was trimmed by 3 bases and the J gene end by 1 base; junction bases not matched to a gene: 6. The CDR3 is made up of 16 amino acids. Written as DNA, the CDR3 is TGCGCCAGCAGCCAGGACAGGGGAGAGTATAACTATGGCTACACCTTC. The encoded protein is CASSQDRGEYNYGYTF.

The rearrangement uses TRBV5-1 and TRBJ1-6; a weak D match, TRBD1 (6 bases). The ends were cut back, 6 bases at V and 11 bases at J, with 18 bases in the middle. This CDR3 region has 14 residues. In germline, CDR1 is SGHRS, CDR2 YFSETQ. The CDR3 bases are TGCGCCAGCACCCTCCTCGGGCAGGGGACACCCCTCCACTTT. It specifies CASTLLGQGTPLHF.

This clone was picked up one time. V usage is TRBV7-9 and J usage is TRBJ1-2, with 10 bases fitting TRBD1. Germline trimming cut 3 bases from V and 4 bases from J; bases unmatched to any gene: 11. CDR1 SEHNR and CDR2 FQNEAQ come from the germline V gene (reference sequence). This CDR3 has 17 residues. The CDR3 here is CASSFGGRTGGGYGYTF. CDR3 sequence (DNA): TGTGCCAGCAGCTTTGGCGGTCGGACAGGGGGTGGCTATGGCTACACCTTC.

The CDR3 loop reads CASTWGGQGNYGYTF. In DNA, the CDR3 is TGCGCCAGCACCTGGGGGGGACAGGGGAACTATGGCTACACCTTC. The chain recombines TRBV10-2 with TRBJ1-2, with 10 nucleotides matching TRBD1. The germline gives CDR1 WSHSY, CDR2 SAAADI. The CDR3 contains 15 residues. The J segment lost 2 bases and the V segment lost 7 bases, leaving 7 bases of the junction unmatched.

In nucleotides, the CDR3 is TGTGCCAGCAGCTTTGCGGTTTGGACATCCCAAGAGACCCAGTACTTC. Protein product: CASSFAVWTSQETQYF. The chain employs TRBV7-6 and TRBJ2-5; D is possibly TRBD1 (5 bases). The CDR3 is 16 amino acids. From germline, CDR1 is SGHVS and CDR2 FNYEAQ. V was pared by 3 bases and J by 1 base, with 15 bases between. The full variable domain, completed using reference TRBV7-6 and TRBJ2-5, is GAGVSQSPRYKVTKRGQDVALRCDPISGHVSLYWYRQALGQGPEFLTYFNYEAQQDKSGLPNDRFSAERPEGSISTLTIQRTEQRDSAMYRCASSFAVWTSQETQYFGPGTRLLVL.

The chain couples TRBV9 to TRBJ1-1; no definite D call. The CDR3 covers 15 residues. Germline V gene lookup returns CDR1 SGDLS and CDR2 YYNGEE. V was pared by 0 bases and J by 6 bases, with 15 bases between. The CDR3 loop is CASSVGPGSGAEAFF. The CDR3 DNA sequence: TGTGCCAGCAGCGTAGGTCCAGGCAGCGGGGCTGAAGCTTTCTTT. Full variable domain (missing parts from reference TRBV9 and TRBJ1-1): DSGVTQTPKHLITATGQRVTLRCSPRSGDLSVYWYQQSLDQGLQFLIQYYNGEERAKGNILERFSAQQFPDLHSELNLSSLELGDSALYFCASSVGPGSGAEAFFGQGTRLTVV.

V and J are TRBV14 and TRBJ1-6; TRBD1 agrees at 7 bases. The CDR3 contains 16 residues. With 2 bases clipped from V and 6 bases from J, the junction kept 7 bases outside the gene matches. Germline-derived CDR1 and CDR2 are SGHDN and FVKESK. The DNA for the CDR3 is TGTGCCAGCAGCCAAACACAGGGGCTCCCTAATTCACCCCTCCACTTT. It codes for CASSQTQGLPNSPLHF.

The V and J genes are TRBV9 and TRBJ2-5; 7 bases map to TRBD1. Trimming took 0 bases from V and 4 from J; bases not matched to a gene: 9. Germline loops: CDR1 SGDLS, CDR2 YYNGEE. CDR3 size: 16 residues. Here the CDR3 reads CASSVATQAGGETQYF. DNA for the CDR3: TGTGCCAGCAGCGTAGCCACCCAGGCAGGGGGAGAGACCCAGTACTTC.

V is TRBV28 and J is TRBJ1-4, with 8 bases identical to TRBD1. This CDR3 has 15 amino acids. Germline-derived CDR1 and CDR2 are MDHEN and SYDVKM. V was clipped by 3 bases and J by 7 bases; unmatched bases: 7. CDR3 nucleotide sequence: TGTGCCAGCAGTTTGGTTCAGGGGGCGGGTGAAAAACTGTTTTTT. Encoded protein: CASSLVQGAGEKLFF. The whole variable domain, filled in from reference TRBV28 and TRBJ1-4, reads DVKVTQSSRYLVKRTGEKVFLECVQDMDHENMFWYRQDPGLGLRLIYFSYDVKMKEKGDIPEGYSVSREKKERFSLILESASTNQTSMYLCASSLVQGAGEKLFFGSGTQLSVL.

This chain joins TRBV9 and TRBJ2-3; 8 nucleotides line up with TRBD2. The ends lost 3 bases at V and 2 bases at J; junction bases unmatched: 5. This CDR3 comprises 15 residues. Germline lookup yields CDR1 SGDLS and CDR2 YYNGEE. The chain's CDR3 is CASSAGTSNTDTQYF. CDR3 coding DNA: TGTGCCAGCAGCGCCGGGACTAGTAACACAGATACGCAGTATTTT. The full variable domain, completed using reference TRBV9 and TRBJ2-3, is DSGVTQTPKHLITATGQRVTLRCSPRSGDLSVYWYQQSLDQGLQFLIQYYNGEERAKGNILERFSAQQFPDLHSELNLSSLELGDSALYFCASSAGTSNTDTQYFGPGTRLTVL.

The rearrangement uses TRBV10-1 and TRBJ1-1, with D tentatively TRBD1 (5 bases). The CDR3 length is 15 residues. Germline V gene sequence: CDR1 WNHNN, CDR2 SYGVQD (reference sequence). With 3 bases removed from V and 0 bases from J, the gap between germline ends came to 11 bases. The CDR3: CASSEFGGMNTEAFF. The DNA of the CDR3 is TGCGCCAGCAGTGAATTCGGGGGGATGAACACTGAAGCTTTCTTT.

This rearrangement joins TRBV5-1 to TRBJ1-2, with 11 positions matching TRBD1. This CDR3 region has 13 residues. CDR1 and CDR2 (germline): SGHRS, YFSETQ. The trim removed 2 bases at V and 10 bases at J, leaving 4 bases unmatched. This chain's CDR3 is CASSFEGQGDYTF. Written as DNA, the CDR3 is TGCGCCAGCAGCTTCGAGGGACAGGGGGACTACACCTTC. The whole variable domain, remainder taken from reference TRBV5-1 and TRBJ1-2, is KAGVTQTPRYLIKTRGQQVTLSCSPISGHRSVSWYQQTPGQGLQFLFEYFSETQRNKGNFPGRFSGRQFSNSRSEMNVSTLELGDSALYLCASSFEGQGDYTFGSGTRLTVV.